One sample yielded the 9 T cell receptor beta chains listed below, sequenced in a study of blood T cell repertoires in COVID-19. Assay used: immunoSEQ multiplex PCR; TCRdb lists only in-frame clones, some missing. The sample has about 100,000 clones, roughly nine tenths seen once. The source material was peripheral blood. The receptors come from a man in his fifties or sixties with acute or convalescent COVID-19.

The V gene is TRBV18, the J gene TRBJ1-1; D perhaps matches TRBD1 (5 bases). The V and J ends lost 3 bases and 2 bases respectively, with 10 bases between them. The CDR3 sequence is 14 residues long. Looked up from germline, CDR1 is KGHSH and CDR2 is LQKENI. As DNA, the CDR3 is TGTGCCAGCTCACCTGGGGCACTCAACACTGAAGCTTTCTTT. Protein product: CASSPGALNTEAFF.

The chain employs TRBV6-5 and TRBJ2-1, with 9 bases matching TRBD1. Germline CDR1 is MNHEY and CDR2 is SVGAGI. V was clipped by 0 bases and J by 4 bases; unmatched bases: 4. The CDR3 length is 16 residues. The CDR3 bases are TGTGCCAGCAGTTACTCACAGGGGGCGGAATACAATGAGCAGTTCTTC. Translation: CASSYSQGAEYNEQFF.

The rearrangement joins TRBV5-1 to TRBJ2-2; D unresolved. The V end lost 2 bases, the J end lost 1 base, and 6 bases lay between the germline ends. This CDR3 has 14 amino acids. Germline V gives CDR1 SGHRS, CDR2 YFSETQ. CDR3 in amino acids: CASSFRGNTGELFF. In DNA form, the CDR3 reads TGCGCCAGCAGCTTCCGAGGGAACACCGGGGAGCTGTTTTTT.

The rearrangement joins TRBV30 to TRBJ2-6; D uncertain. V dropped 4 bases and J dropped 0 bases, with 7 bases sitting between them. Germline V gene lookup returns CDR1 GTSNPN and CDR2 SVGIG (reference sequence). The CDR3 loop spans 14 amino acids. The CDR3 bases are TGTGCCTGGAATATCGGCTCTGGGGCCAACGTCCTGACTTTC. Residues: CAWNIGSGANVLTF.

This clone showed up just once. J is TRBJ1-2 and V is TRBV5-1; possible D gene TRBD1, 6 bases. Germline V CDR1 and CDR2: SGHRS, YFSETQ. V was shortened by 3 bases and J by 2 bases, with 17 bases between the two germline ends. The CDR3 contains 16 residues. In DNA form, the CDR3 reads TGCGCCAGCAGCTGGGAGGGGGTGGCTATCAACTATGGCTACACCTTC. It yields the protein CASSWEGVAINYGYTF. Based on the CDR3 plus reference TRBV5-1 and TRBJ1-2, the full variable domain is KAGVTQTPRYLIKTRGQQVTLSCSPISGHRSVSWYQQTPGQGLQFLFEYFSETQRNKGNFPGRFSGRQFSNSRSEMNVSTLELGDSALYLCASSWEGVAINYGYTFGSGTRLTVV.

The V gene is TRBV27, the J gene TRBJ1-1; D is unresolved. The length of the CDR3 is 17 residues. V lost 8 bases and J 3 bases, leaving 25 bases between the germline ends. Looked up from germline, CDR1 is MNHEY and CDR2 is SMNVEV (reference sequence). CDR3 residues: CASEAQLFPGRDTEAFF. The CDR3, as DNA: TGTGCCAGCGAAGCCCAACTCTTTCCGGGAAGGGACACTGAAGCTTTCTTT.

This sequence joins TRBV7-9 and TRBJ1-5; TRBD1 might be the D (5 bases). The length of the CDR3 is 15 residues. Trimming shortened V by 3 bases and J by 0 bases, and 9 bases separated the two germline ends. CDR1 and CDR2 (germline): SEHNR, FQNEAQ (reference sequence). The CDR3, as DNA: TGTGCCAGCAGCTTGGGGGGGAGTAGCAATCAGCCCCAGCATTTT. Encoded protein: CASSLGGSSNQPQHF.

The chain uses TRBV6-5 and TRBJ2-3; possible D gene TRBD1, 5 bases. The CDR3 totals 14 residues. The germline V gene encodes CDR1 MNHEY and CDR2 SVGAGI. The V end lost 0 bases, the J end lost 5 bases, and 9 bases lay between the germline ends. DNA for the CDR3: TGTGCCAGCAGTTACTCGATGGGGCGAGATACGCAGTATTTT. Its translation: CASSYSMGRDTQYF.

The chain joins TRBV5-5 to TRBJ2-1; D gene ambiguous. In germline, CDR1 is SGHKS, CDR2 YYEKEE (reference sequence). Trimming pared 2 bases from V and 0 bases from J, leaving 9 bases between. The CDR3 covers 15 residues. The CDR3 DNA sequence: TGTGCCAGCAGCTTTGCAGGAAGCTCCTACAATGAGCAGTTCTTC. This codes for CASSFAGSSYNEQFF.